This T cell receptor beta chain was recovered during a study of CD8 T cells in ankylosing spondylitis (dated by TCRdb to the late 2010s). At the level of the whole study: The study profiled T cell receptor beta repertoires in healthy donors and ankylosing spondylitis patients to find disease-linked TCR variants. In total, the full study cohort was made up of roughly 110 healthy donors and about two dozen ankylosing spondylitis patients. Peripheral blood was sampled, and synovial fluid was also collected from ankylosing spondylitis patients. General findings and caveats noted by the study authors: Some of the motif variants had been reported before in the synovial fluid and blood of reactive arthritis patients, a finding that suggests common disease-initiation mechanisms. The disease-linked clones showed a CD8+ phenotype and occurred at relatively low frequencies in peripheral blood. Blood from ankylosing spondylitis patients appeared to be characterized by a TCR beta motif composed of several highly homologous amino acid variants. The disease-linked clones were reported as significantly enriched in matched synovial fluid samples from ankylosing spondylitis patients.

This clonotype has just a few counts. This receptor's antigen is unknown. No per-base quality is available; no much larger clone lies one base away. The sequencer was an Illumina HiSeq 2500. Quantitative 5'-RACE with molecular barcodes was the method used to prepare the TCR beta libraries. The original methods were these. To identify disease-linked TCR variants, a new computational method was used, one built on a probabilistic model of VDJ rearrangement. Using fastp at Q25 and MiXCR, TCRdb reprocessed the public reads and kept productive beta chains. CDR3 protein duplicates are merged, each entry listing the most common genes and DNA. TCRdb's processing, not the authors', yielded these V and J calls. The sample yields fewer than 500,000 distinct CDR3 sequences; 20% to 25% were counted once. Clones ranked in the top ten supply roughly 16% of the sample. The germline V gene yields SGHDN for CDR1 and FVKESK for CDR2. V sheds 1 base and J sheds 0 bases, leaving 9 bases between their ends. The cysteine opens and the phenylalanine closes a CDR3 of 15 amino acids. CDR3 DNA only is kept here, 45 bases in frame from base 1.

The chain is encoded by TRBV14 joined to TRBJ1-1, with the identity of the D gene unclear. The source material was blood, either unsorted or a sorted T cell fraction (not recorded which). This clonotype originated in a male donor with ankylosing spondylitis. The DNA is TGTGCCAGCAGCCAAGGAGTCAGTATGAACACTGAAGCTTTCTTT. This encodes CASSQGVSMNTEAFF.